Listed below are T cell receptor beta chains from one sample, sequenced in a study of cytomegalovirus exposure and HLA in healthy donors. Assay: immunoSEQ multiplex PCR; the TCRdb copy retains only in-frame clones and omits some. This table holds 150,000 to 200,000 clones, 65% to 80% found once. The sample consisted of PBMCs. These TCRs come from a middle-aged woman in good health and CMV-seronegative. Each CDR3 is given without its conserved first and last residue. The D gene is left open where the match is weak.

v_gene,d_gene,j_gene,CDR3aa
TRBV2,NA,TRBJ2-3,ASNRVSVADTQY
TRBV21-1,NA,TRBJ1-2,ASSKVDF
TRBV7-2,NA,TRBJ1-3,ASSSGDRFSGNTIY
TRBV9,TRBD2,TRBJ2-2,ASSGGGGNTGELF
TRBV19,NA,TRBJ1-5,ASVKGGANQPQH
TRBV19,NA,TRBJ1-4,ASSIAAGSNEKLF
TRBV5-4,TRBD2,TRBJ2-3,ASSTGLADTDTQY
TRBV5-1,TRBD2,TRBJ2-1,ASSLDGGGYEQF
TRBV19,NA,TRBJ1-5,ASSINSYSNQPQH
TRBV19,NA,TRBJ1-2,ASSVPGHLPYGYT
TRBV9,TRBD2,TRBJ2-3,ASSRSGSTDTQY
TRBV30,NA,TRBJ1-4,AWSGGSEKLF
TRBV14,NA,TRBJ2-3,ASSQSTRGVTDTQY
TRBV19,NA,TRBJ1-2,ASSIEQSNYGYT
TRBV9,NA,TRBJ1-2,ASSVGQGKSYT
TRBV7-9,NA,TRBJ1-2,SSSFEGHGYT
TRBV7-2,TRBD2,TRBJ2-3,ASSLAGAWTDTQY
TRBV6-1,NA,TRBJ1-5,ASSDPPQGQH
TRBV5-4,NA,TRBJ1-6,ASSLAPGRGAFNSPLH
TRBV18,NA,TRBJ2-1,ASSPPPSFRFYNEQF
TRBV7-9,NA,TRBJ2-1,ASSFSGSYNEQF
TRBV14,TRBD1,TRBJ1-2,ASSRTGTGGNGYT
TRBV4-3,TRBD1,TRBJ1-1,ASSQGDRNTEAF
TRBV27,NA,TRBJ1-1,ASSAHRDFLVAF
TRBV5-1,TRBD2,TRBJ2-3,ASSPRSGASTDTQY
TRBV9,NA,TRBJ2-5,ASSVAPVGAGETQY
TRBV30,NA,TRBJ2-7,AWSVGAGTYEQY
TRBV9,TRBD2,TRBJ2-1,ASSAGRGTSGRGSYNEQF
TRBV18,NA,TRBJ1-1,ASSPPMTPNTEAF